Detailed here is one TCR beta chain. The antigen is unknown. The record originates from a study of T cell responses to AZD1222 COVID-19 vaccine. Generated by immunoSEQ multiplex PCR, the TCRdb table keeps only in-frame clones and is missing some. The table shows some 250,000 clones, with 94% occurring only once. V shed 2 bases and J shed 6 bases, with 12 bases lying between them. The CDR3 length is 13 residues. Germline V gene sequence: CDR1 SGHNT, CDR2 YYREEE (reference sequence). The study's findings and limits: Nearly half of unique spike-specific TCRs reportedly avoided B.1.351 and B.1.1.7 mutated regions. Donors were largely white British and mainly female; clonal diversity was possibly underestimated. Just a handful of AZD1222 recipients tested seropositive at baseline.

The source was peripheral blood, collected 28 days after the second AZD1222 dose. The chain carries TRBV5-4 and TRBJ2-7, with D hard to call. The receptor comes from an adult who received the AZD1222 COVID-19 vaccine. Here the CDR3 reads CASSLMGSTEQYF. CDR3 nucleotide sequence: TGTGCCAGCAGCTTAATGGGCAGTACCGAGCAGTACTTC.